The TCR beta chain under discussion was sequenced for a study of vaccination effects on CD4 cells after COVID-19. Study in general: The vaccine given was either BNT162b2 or mRNA-1273, in two doses.

Antigen-specific CD4+ T cells were first expanded with viral peptide pools by the ViraFEST assay and only then sequenced. With more than nine days of culture completed, CD4+ T cells were isolated. Nucleocapsid antibody tests were negative, and the vaccine recipients had no prior SARS-CoV-2 infection. About this clone: The target antigen is unknown.

Profiling relied on immunoSEQ multiplex PCR, and the TCRdb table lists in-frame clones only, not all of them. Seen here are fewer than 25,000 clones, almost 70% observed once, and the top ten hold around a tenth. Looked up from germline, CDR1 is ENHRY and CDR2 is SYGVKD. The CDR3 contains 15 residues. Trimming removed 6 bases from V and 5 bases from J; junction bases left unmatched: 10. The clonotype was recovered from a human donor who received a COVID-19 vaccine. The V and J genes are TRBV10-3 and TRBJ2-4, with TRBD2 matching 7 bases. The specimen comprised CD4+ T cells from PBMCs cultured with HCoV-NL63 spike peptides, sampled before COVID-19 vaccination. CDR3 in amino acids: CAISRGRDGQNIQYF. As DNA, the CDR3 is TGTGCCATCAGCCGGGGGAGGGATGGTCAAAACATTCAGTACTTC.